The 18 T cell receptor beta chains below were found in one sample sequenced in a study of blood T cells in healthy people across ages. A second PCR of 7 to 11 cycles used a sample-barcoded 5' primer and a J-beta primer mix. TCRdb fed the 5' RACE reads into MiXCR, producing one record per CDR3 protein. This sample carries almost 1 million distinct CDR3 sequences, 51% of them seen once, and the ten largest clones take 20% to 25%. Source material: blood. The receptors were gathered from a woman aged 55-69 years in good health.

This clonotype has a handful of counts. The CDR3 loop is CASSQDQAGETDTQYF. CDR3 DNA: TGCGCCAGCAGCCAAGATCAAGCGGGAGAGACAGATACGCAGTATTTT. The V and J genes are TRBV4-1 and TRBJ2-3; 8 nucleotides align to TRBD2. The ends lost 0 bases at V and 3 bases at J; junction bases unmatched: 5. Germline loops: CDR1 MGHRA, CDR2 YSYEKL. The CDR3 loop spans 16 amino acids.

The chain is built from TRBV20-1 and TRBJ2-1, with D unclear. V was cut by 3 bases and J by 8 bases, with 14 bases left in between. Germline CDR1 DFQATT, CDR2 SNEGSKA (reference sequence). This CDR3 is built from 13 residues. The CDR3 bases are TGCAGTGCTAGCCTAGAGGCTCACGATGAGCAGTTCTTC. The encoded protein is CSASLEAHDEQFF.

This clonotype was picked up a small number of times. The chain joins TRBV4-1 to TRBJ2-3; possible D gene TRBD1, 6 bases. This CDR3 is 15 amino acids long. CDR1 is MGHRA, CDR2 YSYEKL, per germline. V was clipped by 4 bases and J by 6 bases, with 17 bases between them. The CDR3 spells CASSPGPDRRDTQYF. The DNA of the CDR3 is TGCGCCAGCAGCCCGGGCCCGGACAGAAGGGATACGCAGTATTTT.

This chain uses TRBV4-1 with TRBJ1-2; no firm D call. Germline CDR1 MGHRA, CDR2 YSYEKL. Trimming stripped 7 bases from V and 4 bases from J, with 19 bases between. The CDR3 totals 15 residues. The CDR3 reads CASTVQPISTYGYTF. CDR3 coding DNA: TGCGCCAGCACGGTACAGCCCATATCCACCTATGGCTACACCTTC.

This clonotype was observed a single time. V and J are TRBV6-5 and TRBJ1-4; tentative D call: TRBD1 (5 bases). Trimming removed 6 bases from V and 0 bases from J, with 11 bases in between. CDR3 length: 15 residues. Germline-derived CDR1 and CDR2 are MNHEY and SVGAGI. CDR3 region: CASRQGTTTNEKLFF. CDR3 DNA sequence: TGTGCCAGCAGACAAGGGACCACAACTAATGAAAAACTGTTTTTT.

The sample holds many counts of this clonotype. This rearrangement joins TRBV11-2 to TRBJ2-7; 7 bases are a match to TRBD2. The CDR3 has 15 amino acids. The V gene's germline CDR1 is SGHAT and CDR2 FQNNGV. V lost 0 bases to trimming and J lost 5 bases; unmatched junction nucleotides: 7. CDR3 in DNA: TGTGCCAGCAGCTTAGAGAGGGCGGGAGTCAACGAGCAGTACTTC. Protein: CASSLERAGVNEQYF.

This clonotype came up a few times. The chain combines TRBV20-1 with TRBJ2-7; D is possibly TRBD1 (6 bases). Germline assignment: CDR1 DFQATT and CDR2 SNEGSKA (reference sequence). The CDR3 runs 11 residues. V was pared by 6 bases and J by 3 bases, with 9 bases between. The CDR3 DNA sequence: TGCAGTGCCCCGACAGGCTACGAGCAGTACTTC. Protein product: CSAPTGYEQYF.

This chain joins TRBV3-1 and TRBJ2-6; maybe TRBD1 (6 bases). The CDR3 spans 18 residues. Germline V lookup: CDR1 LGHDT, CDR2 YNNKEL (reference sequence). The V gene lost 3 bases and the J gene lost 0 bases, with 15 bases spanning the gap. The CDR3 region is CASSHLTGANSGANVLTF. The CDR3, as DNA: TGTGCCAGCAGCCACCTGACAGGTGCCAACTCTGGGGCCAACGTCCTGACTTTC.

The rearrangement joins TRBV7-3 to TRBJ1-1; no reliable D call. The length of the CDR3 is 14 residues. The V and J ends lost 5 bases and 4 bases respectively, with 14 bases between them. Germline V gives CDR1 SGHTA, CDR2 FQGTGA. The CDR3 region is CASSTHPQSTEAFF. DNA for the CDR3: TGTGCCAGCAGCACCCACCCCCAAAGCACTGAAGCTTTCTTT.

The sample holds a few counts of this clonotype. The J gene is TRBJ2-7, the V gene TRBV9; D is unresolved. CDR1 is SGDLS, CDR2 YYNGEE, per germline. V lost 0 bases to trimming and J lost 0 bases, with 7 bases between them. The CDR3 extends over 14 amino acids. This CDR3 reads CASSVDGYSYEQYF. CDR3 in DNA: TGTGCCAGCAGCGTAGACGGATACTCCTACGAGCAGTACTTC.

V and J are TRBV15 and TRBJ2-1; TRBD1 is a possible D gene (5 bases). The germline V gene encodes CDR1 LNHNV and CDR2 YYDKDF (reference sequence). Trimming stripped 6 bases from V and 9 bases from J, with 15 bases between. The CDR3 extends over 13 amino acids. The CDR3 bases are TGTGCCACCAGGGTCACAGGCATCGGTGAGCAGTTCTTC. Its translation is CATRVTGIGEQFF.

This clonotype occurred a few times. The V gene is TRBV4-1, the J gene TRBJ2-7, with TRBD1 matching over 7 bases. Looked up from germline, CDR1 is MGHRA and CDR2 is YSYEKL. V was clipped by 6 bases and J by 4 bases; unmatched bases: 9. CDR3 length equals 14 residues. The CDR3 coding sequence is TGCGCCAGCAGTCGTCCGGGACAGCAATACGAGCAGTACTTC. Encoded protein: CASSRPGQQYEQYF.

V is TRBV7-2 and J is TRBJ2-1; D possibly corresponds to TRBD2 (5 bases). The V and J ends lost 3 bases and 2 bases respectively, with 11 bases between them. CDR1 is SGHTA, CDR2 FQGNSA, per germline. This CDR3 region has 15 residues. The CDR3 region is CASSFDASPYNEQFF. In DNA form, the CDR3 reads TGTGCCAGCAGCTTTGATGCTAGCCCCTACAATGAGCAGTTCTTC.

This chain uses TRBV4-1 with TRBJ2-1; 7 nucleotides match TRBD1. Per the germline V gene, CDR1 is MGHRA and CDR2 is YSYEKL. CDR3 length: 15 amino acids. The J segment lost 4 bases and the V segment lost 0 bases, leaving 3 bases of the junction unmatched. For the CDR3, the DNA is TGCGCCAGCAGCCAAGAGAGGGGACAGTACAATGAGCAGTTCTTC. It encodes CASSQERGQYNEQFF.

V is TRBV20-1 and J is TRBJ2-7; 12 nucleotides match TRBD2. Losses at the gene ends were 2 bases for V and 7 bases for J; bases not matched to a gene: 9. The germline V gene encodes CDR1 DFQATT and CDR2 SNEGSKA (reference sequence). The CDR3 covers 15 residues. In DNA, the CDR3 is TGCAGTGCTAGATACCGGACTAGCGGGATGGGGGAGCAGTACTTC. Translation gives CSARYRTSGMGEQYF.

The rearrangement links TRBV29-1 to TRBJ2-5; no definite D call. This CDR3 region has 12 residues. V lost 6 bases and J lost 2, with 10 bases in between. The germline gives CDR1 SQVTM, CDR2 ANQGSEA. CDR3 in amino acids: CSVRHRQETQYF. The CDR3 DNA follows: TGCAGCGTGCGACATAGGCAAGAGACCCAGTACTTC. Variable domain in full (rest from reference TRBV29-1 and TRBJ2-5): SAVISQKPSRDICQRGTSLTIQCQVDSQVTMMFWYRQQPGQSLTLIATANQGSEATYESGFVIDKFPISRPNLTFSTLTVSNMSPEDSSIYLCSVRHRQETQYFGPGTRLLVL.

The genes are TRBV28 and TRBJ2-4; tentative D call: TRBD2 (6 bases). The germline V gene has CDR1 MDHEN and CDR2 SYDVKM. With 11 bases removed from V and 5 bases from J, the gap between germline ends came to 16 bases. This CDR3 has 13 residues. The CDR3 DNA reads as TGTGCCCTCCAGCGGGCAGACGAAAACATTCAGTACTTC. This encodes CALQRADENIQYF.

This rearrangement joins TRBV28 to TRBJ2-6; D is unclear. V lost 0 bases to trimming and J lost 4 bases, with 13 bases between them. The CDR3 has 17 residues. Per germline, CDR1 MDHEN and CDR2 SYDVKM. This chain's CDR3 is CASSLWLSTRGANVLTF. The CDR3 DNA sequence: TGTGCCAGCAGTTTATGGCTATCGACGAGGGGGGCCAACGTCCTGACTTTC.